A selection of T cell receptor beta chains follows, all from one sample in a study of post-analysis software for immune sequencing data. TCRdb fed the PCR reads into MiXCR, producing one record per CDR3 protein. The sample yields hundreds of thousands of distinct CDR3 sequences, roughly three fifths seen once. The specimen was blood. The receptors come from a girl aged 2-10 years with multiple sclerosis. CDR3s include the opening cysteine and the closing phenylalanine or tryptophan.

V: TRBV7-9
J: TRBJ2-5
CDR3: CASSLIDERGGETQYF

V: TRBV7-9
J: TRBJ2-5
CDR3: CASSFSPSGREETQYF

V: TRBV5-1
J: TRBJ2-3
CDR3: CASSLETRGTDTQFF

V: TRBV20-1
J: TRBJ2-3
CDR3: CSARSVHTGEDTQYF

V: TRBV20-1
J: TRBJ2-4
CDR3: CSARKGTENIQYF

V: TRBV10-3
J: TRBJ2-7
CDR3: CAISRTSGLYEQYF

V: TRBV7-9
J: TRBJ2-3
CDR3: CASTQTPTDTQYF

V: TRBV5-1
J: TRBJ2-5
CDR3: CASSPGVQGDGETQYF

V: TRBV7-9
J: TRBJ2-4
CDR3: CASSLVRTSGQGLNIQYF

V: TRBV5-1
J: TRBJ1-5
CDR3: CASRMGPSNQPQHF

V: TRBV28
J: TRBJ2-1
CDR3: CASTSAQSSYNEQFF

V: TRBV5-5
J: .
CDR3: CAGSLEGGSGIGQFYEQYF

V: TRBV9
J: TRBJ2-7
CDR3: CASSVAGTGEGEQYF

V: TRBV7-6
J: TRBJ2-7
CDR3: CAGSLFEGMANEQYF

V: TRBV28
J: TRBJ2-1
CDR3: CASSWAGTGYNEQFF

V: TRBV4-2
J: TRBJ1-2
CDR3: CASSQVGGTNYGYTF

V: TRBV25-1
J: TRBJ1-2
CDR3: CASSESGSHYGYTF

V: TRBV4-3
J: TRBJ2-1
CDR3: CASSQEPGLAGEDEQFF

V: TRBV5-1
J: TRBJ1-1
CDR3: CASSLEREKAFF

V: TRBV12-3/TRBV12-4
J: TRBJ2-1
CDR3: CASSLDRISYNEQFF

V: TRBV6-4
J: TRBJ2-5
CDR3: CASSDSASGGQETQYF

V: TRBV12-3/TRBV12-4
J: TRBJ1-2
CDR3: CASSLVSKRGAYGYTF

V: TRBV6-1
J: TRBJ2-3
CDR3: CASSGVPVRASTDTQYF

V: TRBV6-2/TRBV6-3
J: TRBJ2-5
CDR3: CASSTRTGRGETQYF

V: TRBV5-1
J: TRBJ2-4
CDR3: CASSLVGVQGDRAKNIQYF

V: TRBV20-1
J: TRBJ2-7
CDR3: CSALPTWDRAAYEQYF

V: TRBV29-1
J: TRBJ1-2
CDR3: CSAVDRENGYTF

V: TRBV3-1
J: TRBJ1-2
CDR3: CASSQAFRGNYGYTF

V: TRBV11-2
J: TRBJ1-4
CDR3: CASSLGGTGTGEKLFF

V: TRBV4-1
J: TRBJ2-1
CDR3: CASRQAPSPSYNEQFF

V: TRBV5-6
J: TRBJ2-1
CDR3: CASSLYTSVFNEQFF

V: TRBV7-2
J: TRBJ2-3
CDR3: CASSPAVGEGSSTDTQYF

V: TRBV11-2
J: TRBJ1-1
CDR3: CASSIGQGGSMNTEAFF

V: TRBV5-1
J: TRBJ2-7
CDR3: CASSPRDGAEEQYF

V: TRBV28
J: TRBJ2-1
CDR3: CASGSPGTAYNEQFF

V: TRBV20-1
J: TRBJ1-2
CDR3: CSARDTAPMEYGYTF

V: TRBV15
J: TRBJ2-3
CDR3: CATTRSPGGGDTQYF

V: TRBV12-3/TRBV12-4
J: TRBJ2-5
CDR3: CASSSQTGGLGETQYF

V: TRBV29-1
J: TRBJ1-2
CDR3: CSVEGPGKGYGYTF

V: TRBV20-1
J: TRBJ2-7
CDR3: CSAMRGNEQYF

V: TRBV11-2
J: TRBJ2-1
CDR3: CASSSKGYNEQFF

V: TRBV2
J: TRBJ2-7
CDR3: CASTGGSSYEQYF

V: TRBV4-3
J: TRBJ2-3
CDR3: CASSQGSWGDTQYF

V: TRBV7-9
J: TRBJ1-1
CDR3: CASSQTLSGRTEAFF

V: TRBV12-3/TRBV12-4
J: TRBJ1-1
CDR3: CASSRREKPNTEAFF

V: TRBV12-3/TRBV12-4
J: TRBJ2-1
CDR3: CASSWSSYNEQFF

V: TRBV29-1
J: TRBJ1-1
CDR3: CSSSRQGVDTEAFF

V: TRBV25-1
J: TRBJ2-1
CDR3: CASSESEENEQFF

V: TRBV7-7
J: TRBJ2-3
CDR3: CASSLAPLAGGTDTQYF

V: TRBV20-1
J: TRBJ2-5
CDR3: CGGARGETQYF

V: TRBV28
J: TRBJ1-1
CDR3: CASSRDRMNTEAFF

V: TRBV29-1
J: TRBJ2-1
CDR3: CSVGPALYNEQFF

V: TRBV30
J: TRBJ2-5
CDR3: CAWSVGTSLAGGQYF

V: TRBV20-1
J: TRBJ2-7
CDR3: CSASRTSDPYEQYF

V: TRBV12-3/TRBV12-4
J: TRBJ2-7
CDR3: CASSPGQGAEQYF

V: TRBV29-1
J: TRBJ2-3
CDR3: CSVHSSGSPDTQYF